These T cell receptor beta chains were read from a single sample in a study of CD8+CD57+ T cells in acquired aplastic anemia. One entry per CDR3 protein, called by TCRdb with MiXCR from the reads. This repertoire shows a few hundred thousand distinct CDR3 sequences, approximately 33% found once; its top ten account for 0.7% to 1%. Sequenced sample: sorted CD4+, CD8+, or CD8+CD57+ T cells (not recorded which) from PBMCs. The receptors come from a human donor with aplastic anemia. Both conserved end residues are part of each CDR3. A D gene is named only where the DNA matches it firmly. Clone size is not always given. Where it is, it says once, few, many or a class for expanded clones.

CDR3nt: TGTGCCAGCAGCTTATCGGACAGGGGCACCGGGGAGCTGTTTTTT; CDR3aa: CASSLSDRGTGELFF; abundance: few; v_gene: TRBV7-2; j_gene: TRBJ2-2; d_gene: TRBD1
CDR3nt: TGTGCCAGCAGCCCATGGCCGCGGACCAACGTCCTGACTTTC; CDR3aa: CASSPWPRTNVLTF; abundance: few; v_gene: TRBV11-1; j_gene: TRBJ2-6; d_gene: NA
CDR3nt: TGCGCCAGCCGGGGCAGACAGAACACTGAAGCTTTCTTT; CDR3aa: CASRGRQNTEAFF; abundance: NA; v_gene: TRBV10-2; j_gene: TRBJ1-1; d_gene: NA
CDR3nt: TGCAGTGCTGAAACGACCCTTTCTAATCAGCCCCAGCATTTT; CDR3aa: CSAETTLSNQPQHF; abundance: NA; v_gene: TRBV20-1; j_gene: TRBJ1-5; d_gene: NA
CDR3nt: TGTGCCAGCAGTTTATTTCCGGCAGGTATGGGCTATGGCTACACCTTC; CDR3aa: CASSLFPAGMGYGYTF; abundance: NA; v_gene: TRBV24-1; j_gene: TRBJ1-2; d_gene: NA
CDR3nt: TGTGCCAGCAGTTTTGGGCTGAAAGCTAACTATGGCTACACCTTC; CDR3aa: CASSFGLKANYGYTF; abundance: NA; v_gene: TRBV12-3/TRBV12-4; j_gene: TRBJ1-2; d_gene: NA
CDR3nt: TGTGCCAGTAGTGGACAGGACTTGGGGACCCAGTACTTC; CDR3aa: CASSGQDLGTQYF; abundance: many; v_gene: TRBV19; j_gene: TRBJ2-5; d_gene: TRBD1
CDR3nt: TGTGCCAGCGCCGTTGCAGGAGGGAGCTACGAGCAGTACTTC; CDR3aa: CASAVAGGSYEQYF; abundance: NA; v_gene: TRBV6-1; j_gene: TRBJ2-7; d_gene: NA
CDR3nt: TGCGCCAGCAGCCAAGATATGACGGGACACTTCTTC; CDR3aa: CASSQDMTGHFF; abundance: many; v_gene: TRBV4-1; j_gene: TRBJ2-1; d_gene: NA
CDR3nt: TGCAGTGCAGGTAGTCGGTTGAATCAGCCCCAGCATTTT; CDR3aa: CSAGSRLNQPQHF; abundance: NA; v_gene: TRBV20-1; j_gene: TRBJ1-5; d_gene: NA
CDR3nt: TGCGCCAGTGGTAGCGGGAGGGCCGGCACAGATACGCAGTATTTT; CDR3aa: CASGSGRAGTDTQYF; abundance: many; v_gene: TRBV10-2; j_gene: TRBJ2-3; d_gene: TRBD2
CDR3nt: TGTGCCAGCAGCGATATTCAGGGTACCTATAATTCACCCCTCCACTTT; CDR3aa: CASSDIQGTYNSPLHF; abundance: few; v_gene: TRBV25-1; j_gene: TRBJ1-6; d_gene: NA
CDR3nt: TGTGCCAGCCGAGAGGGGGATGTTACTGAAGCTTTCTTT; CDR3aa: CASREGDVTEAFF; abundance: few; v_gene: TRBV12-3/TRBV12-4; j_gene: TRBJ1-1; d_gene: NA
CDR3nt: TGTGCCAGCAGCCAAGAGCGAGCGGGGACTGAAGCTTTCTTT; CDR3aa: CASSQERAGTEAFF; abundance: few; v_gene: TRBV4-2; j_gene: TRBJ1-1; d_gene: NA
CDR3nt: TGTGCCAGCAGTCCATTAACCCCGAATTCACCCCTCCACTTT; CDR3aa: CASSPLTPNSPLHF; abundance: many; v_gene: TRBV12-3/TRBV12-4; j_gene: TRBJ1-6; d_gene: NA
CDR3nt: TGTGCCAGCAGCTTAGCGTTGCGGGAGGAAAAATACTACGAGCAGTACTTC; CDR3aa: CASSLALREEKYYEQYF; abundance: NA; v_gene: TRBV7-6; j_gene: TRBJ2-7; d_gene: TRBD2
CDR3nt: TGTGCCAGCAATAAGGCAGAGGCCCCCCTCCACTTT; CDR3aa: CASNKAEAPLHF; abundance: NA; v_gene: TRBV6-1; j_gene: TRBJ1-6; d_gene: NA
CDR3nt: TGCGCCAGCAGCTTGGGGGGTTCGGGAGCAGATACGCAGTATTTT; CDR3aa: CASSLGGSGADTQYF; abundance: NA; v_gene: TRBV5-1; j_gene: TRBJ2-3; d_gene: NA
CDR3nt: TGTGCCAGCAGTGAACAGACAGGGGTCGACAATGAGCAGTTCTTC; CDR3aa: CASSEQTGVDNEQFF; abundance: NA; v_gene: TRBV25-1; j_gene: TRBJ2-1; d_gene: TRBD1
CDR3nt: TGCGCCAGCAGCAGGGAGGGGACAGGGGGGCTTCTGAACACTGAAGCTTTCTTT; CDR3aa: CASSREGTGGLLNTEAFF; abundance: NA; v_gene: TRBV5-1; j_gene: TRBJ1-1; d_gene: TRBD1
CDR3nt: TGCGCCAGCAGTCCGGGGGCGAGGGAAGAGACCCAGTACTTC; CDR3aa: CASSPGAREETQYF; abundance: NA; v_gene: TRBV5-1; j_gene: TRBJ2-5; d_gene: NA
CDR3nt: TGTGCCAGCGGCCCGCAACAGAACATGAACACTGAAGCTTTCTTT; CDR3aa: CASGPQQNMNTEAFF; abundance: NA; v_gene: TRBV9; j_gene: TRBJ1-1; d_gene: NA
CDR3nt: TGTGCCAGCAGCTGGGACAGGGGTTCCTACGAGCAGTACTTC; CDR3aa: CASSWDRGSYEQYF; abundance: many; v_gene: TRBV11-2; j_gene: TRBJ2-7; d_gene: TRBD1
CDR3nt: TGTGCCAGCAGCTCAATACAGGGTTTAGCATACGAGCAGTACTTC; CDR3aa: CASSSIQGLAYEQYF; abundance: NA; v_gene: TRBV25-1; j_gene: TRBJ2-7; d_gene: NA
CDR3nt: TGTGCCAGCAGTAAGGGGAATGTTTTGGGTTGGCAGTTCTTC; CDR3aa: CASSKGNVLGWQFF; abundance: NA; v_gene: TRBV25-1; j_gene: TRBJ2-1; d_gene: NA
CDR3nt: TGTGCCAGCAGCATGACGGGGAGCATGAACACTGAAGCTTTCTTT; CDR3aa: CASSMTGSMNTEAFF; abundance: many; v_gene: TRBV2; j_gene: TRBJ1-1; d_gene: NA
CDR3nt: TGCAGCGCAGGACAGGGGATGAACACTGAAGCTTTC; CDR3aa: CSAGQGMNTEAF; abundance: NA; v_gene: TRBV29-1; j_gene: TRBJ1-2; d_gene: TRBD1
CDR3nt: TGTGCCATCGGACATGTCTCTTACAATGAGCAGTTCTTC; CDR3aa: CAIGHVSYNEQFF; abundance: few; v_gene: TRBV10-3; j_gene: TRBJ2-1; d_gene: NA
CDR3nt: TGTGCCAGCAGCGTATCAGCGGGAGACTACAATGAGCAGTTCTTC; CDR3aa: CASSVSAGDYNEQFF; abundance: few; v_gene: TRBV9; j_gene: TRBJ2-1; d_gene: TRBD2
CDR3nt: TGTGCCACCAGTGTAAGCCCGTCAGAGACCCAGTACTTC; CDR3aa: CATSVSPSETQYF; abundance: few; v_gene: TRBV24-1; j_gene: TRBJ2-5; d_gene: NA
CDR3nt: TGTGCCAGCACCAGCCAAGAGACCCAGTACTTC; CDR3aa: CASTSQETQYF; abundance: many; v_gene: TRBV2; j_gene: TRBJ2-5; d_gene: NA
CDR3nt: TGCGCCAGCAGCCAAGATTCCAGGGATGCTAACTACAATGAGCAGTTCTTC; CDR3aa: CASSQDSRDANYNEQFF; abundance: few; v_gene: TRBV4-1; j_gene: TRBJ2-1; d_gene: NA
CDR3nt: TGTGCCAGCAGTGAATGGCCTGGGTATAATTCACCCCTCCACTTT; CDR3aa: CASSEWPGYNSPLHF; abundance: NA; v_gene: TRBV6-1; j_gene: TRBJ1-6; d_gene: NA
CDR3nt: TGCAGTGCTAGTCGCGGGGTGTACAATGAGCAGTTCTTC; CDR3aa: CSASRGVYNEQFF; abundance: NA; v_gene: TRBV20-1; j_gene: TRBJ2-1; d_gene: NA
CDR3nt: TGTGCCAGCACAATTTTACAGGGTACAAATTCACCCCTCCACTTT; CDR3aa: CASTILQGTNSPLHF; abundance: NA; v_gene: TRBV6-1; j_gene: TRBJ1-6; d_gene: NA
CDR3nt: TGTGCCAGCAGCCAATTGCCGGGGTATAATGAGCAGTTCTTC; CDR3aa: CASSQLPGYNEQFF; abundance: NA; v_gene: TRBV7-9; j_gene: TRBJ2-1; d_gene: NA
CDR3nt: TGTGCCTGGAGCAGGACGGAGCAGTTCTTC; CDR3aa: CAWSRTEQFF; abundance: NA; v_gene: TRBV30; j_gene: TRBJ2-1; d_gene: NA
CDR3nt: TGTGCCACCAGCAAATCGAGTGCAACTAATGAAAAACTGTTTTTT; CDR3aa: CATSKSSATNEKLFF; abundance: many; v_gene: TRBV15; j_gene: TRBJ1-4; d_gene: NA
CDR3nt: TGTGCCACCAGTGAAGAGACGGGACTGGGGCCCCAGCATTTT; CDR3aa: CATSEETGLGPQHF; abundance: many; v_gene: TRBV24-1; j_gene: TRBJ1-5; d_gene: NA
CDR3nt: TGCGCCAGCAGCCAGCTAGGGACAGGTGAAGCTTTCTTT; CDR3aa: CASSQLGTGEAFF; abundance: NA; v_gene: TRBV4-1; j_gene: TRBJ1-1; d_gene: TRBD1
CDR3nt: TGTGCCAGCAGTGAAGCGAGATCTAGCGGGAGGGCCGCGGTCTTC; CDR3aa: CASSEARSSGRAAVF; abundance: few; v_gene: TRBV6-1; j_gene: TRBJ2-1; d_gene: TRBD2
CDR3nt: TGTGCCAGCAGTGAATATTTCCAGGGACGAGATAATTCACCCCTCCACTTT; CDR3aa: CASSEYFQGRDNSPLHF; abundance: many; v_gene: TRBV25-1; j_gene: TRBJ1-6; d_gene: NA
CDR3nt: TGTGCCAGCAGCCCAACCCAAAGCAGGGGGGGCCGAGGAGAGACCCAGTACTTC; CDR3aa: CASSPTQSRGGRGETQYF; abundance: NA; v_gene: TRBV11-2; j_gene: TRBJ2-5; d_gene: NA
CDR3nt: TGTGCCAGCAGCCTTCCGGGACAGGGGGCCTACGAGCAGTACTTC; CDR3aa: CASSLPGQGAYEQYF; abundance: few; v_gene: TRBV4-2; j_gene: TRBJ2-7; d_gene: TRBD1
CDR3nt: TGCAGTGCTAGAACCGGACAGGCGTACTCCTACGAGCAGTACTTC; CDR3aa: CSARTGQAYSYEQYF; abundance: NA; v_gene: TRBV20-1; j_gene: TRBJ2-7; d_gene: TRBD1